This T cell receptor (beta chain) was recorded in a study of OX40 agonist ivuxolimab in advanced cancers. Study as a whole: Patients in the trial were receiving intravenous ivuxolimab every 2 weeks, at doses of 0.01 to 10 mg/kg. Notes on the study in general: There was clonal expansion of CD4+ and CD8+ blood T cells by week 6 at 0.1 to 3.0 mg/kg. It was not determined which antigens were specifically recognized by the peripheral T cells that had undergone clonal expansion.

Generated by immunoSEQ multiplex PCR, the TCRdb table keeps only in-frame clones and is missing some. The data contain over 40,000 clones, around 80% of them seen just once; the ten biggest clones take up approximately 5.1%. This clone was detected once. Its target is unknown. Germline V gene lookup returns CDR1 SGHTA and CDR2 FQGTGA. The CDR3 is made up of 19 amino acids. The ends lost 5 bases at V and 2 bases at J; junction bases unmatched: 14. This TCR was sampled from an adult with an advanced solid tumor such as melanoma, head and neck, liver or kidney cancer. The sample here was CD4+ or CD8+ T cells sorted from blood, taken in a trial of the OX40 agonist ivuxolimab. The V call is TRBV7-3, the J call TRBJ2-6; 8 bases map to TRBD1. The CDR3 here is CASSPAARRGPTGANVLTF. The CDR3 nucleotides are TGTGCCAGCAGCCCCGCGGCGCGCAGGGGGCCAACTGGGGCCAACGTCCTGACTTTC.